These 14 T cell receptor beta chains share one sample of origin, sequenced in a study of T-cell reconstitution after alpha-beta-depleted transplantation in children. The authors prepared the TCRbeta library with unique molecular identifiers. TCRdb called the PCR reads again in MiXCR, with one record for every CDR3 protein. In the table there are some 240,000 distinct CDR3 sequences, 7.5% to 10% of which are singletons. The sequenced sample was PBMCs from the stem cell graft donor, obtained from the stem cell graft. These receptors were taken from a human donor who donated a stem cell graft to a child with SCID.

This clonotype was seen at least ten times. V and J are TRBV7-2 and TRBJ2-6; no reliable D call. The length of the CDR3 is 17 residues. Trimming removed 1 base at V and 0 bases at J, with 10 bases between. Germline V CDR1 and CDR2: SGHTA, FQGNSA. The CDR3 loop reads CASSLGSGLSGANVLTF. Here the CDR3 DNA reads TGTGCCAGCAGCTTAGGGTCCGGGCTCTCTGGGGCCAACGTCCTGACTTTC.

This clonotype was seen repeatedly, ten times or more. Here the CDR3 DNA reads TGTGCCAGCAGCCCGGGACTAGCGGCGTACAATGAGCAGTTCTTC. It specifies CASSPGLAAYNEQFF. The V gene is TRBV7-3, the J gene TRBJ2-1; 11 nucleotides match TRBD2. Per germline, CDR1 SGHTA and CDR2 FQGTGA. The CDR3 loop spans 15 amino acids. Trimming at V came to 5 bases and at J to 4 bases, leaving 4 bases not matched to a gene.

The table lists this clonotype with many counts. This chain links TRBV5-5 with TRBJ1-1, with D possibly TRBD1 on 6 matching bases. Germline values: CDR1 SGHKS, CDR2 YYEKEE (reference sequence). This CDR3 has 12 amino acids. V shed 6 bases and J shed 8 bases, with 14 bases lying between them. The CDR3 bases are TGTGCCAGCACCCTGCCGGGGACAGAAGCTTTCTTT. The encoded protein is CASTLPGTEAFF.

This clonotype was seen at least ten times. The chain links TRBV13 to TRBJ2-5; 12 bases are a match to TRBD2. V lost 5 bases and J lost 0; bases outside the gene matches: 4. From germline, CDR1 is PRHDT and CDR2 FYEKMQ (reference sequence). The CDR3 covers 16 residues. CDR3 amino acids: CASSTRLAGDQETQYF. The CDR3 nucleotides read TGTGCCAGCAGCACCCGACTAGCGGGGGACCAAGAGACCCAGTACTTC.

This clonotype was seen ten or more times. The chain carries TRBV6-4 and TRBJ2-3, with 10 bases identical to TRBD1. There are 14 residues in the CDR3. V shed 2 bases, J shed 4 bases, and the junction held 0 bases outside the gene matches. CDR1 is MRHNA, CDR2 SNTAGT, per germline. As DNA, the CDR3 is TGTGCCAGCAGTGACGGGACAGGGGCAGATACGCAGTATTTT. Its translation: CASSDGTGADTQYF.

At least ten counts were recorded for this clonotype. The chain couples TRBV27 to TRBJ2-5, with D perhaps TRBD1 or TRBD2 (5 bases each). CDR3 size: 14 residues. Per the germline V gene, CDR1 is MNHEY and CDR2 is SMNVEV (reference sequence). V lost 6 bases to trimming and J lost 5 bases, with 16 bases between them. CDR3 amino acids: CASSPRGFIETQYF. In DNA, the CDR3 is TGTGCCAGCAGCCCCCGGGGCTTCATCGAGACCCAGTACTTC.

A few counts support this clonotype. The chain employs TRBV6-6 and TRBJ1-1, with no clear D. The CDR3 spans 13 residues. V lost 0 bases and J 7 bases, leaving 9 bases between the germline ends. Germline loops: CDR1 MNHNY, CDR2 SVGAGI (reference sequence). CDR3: CASSYSNAGEAFF. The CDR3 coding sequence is TGTGCCAGCAGTTACTCGAACGCCGGTGAAGCTTTCTTT.

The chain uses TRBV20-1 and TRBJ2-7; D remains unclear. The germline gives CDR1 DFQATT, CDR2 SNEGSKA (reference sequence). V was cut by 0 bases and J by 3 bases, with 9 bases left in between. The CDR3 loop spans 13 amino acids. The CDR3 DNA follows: TGCAGTGCTAGAGATCGACTGTTCTACGAGCAGTACTTC. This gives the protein CSARDRLFYEQYF.

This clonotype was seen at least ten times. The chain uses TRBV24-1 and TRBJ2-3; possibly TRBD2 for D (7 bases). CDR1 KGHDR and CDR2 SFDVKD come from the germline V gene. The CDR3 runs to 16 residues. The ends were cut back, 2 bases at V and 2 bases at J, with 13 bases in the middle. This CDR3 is CATSDWKGGFTDTQYF. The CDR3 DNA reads TGTGCCACCAGTGATTGGAAGGGGGGGTTCACAGATACGCAGTATTTT.

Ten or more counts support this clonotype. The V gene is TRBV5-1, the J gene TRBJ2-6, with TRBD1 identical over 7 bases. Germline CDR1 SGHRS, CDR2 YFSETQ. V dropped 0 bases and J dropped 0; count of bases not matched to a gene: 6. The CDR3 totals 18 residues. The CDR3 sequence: CASSLVSGQSSGANVLTF. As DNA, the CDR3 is TGCGCCAGCAGCTTGGTATCGGGACAGAGCTCTGGGGCCAACGTCCTGACTTTC.

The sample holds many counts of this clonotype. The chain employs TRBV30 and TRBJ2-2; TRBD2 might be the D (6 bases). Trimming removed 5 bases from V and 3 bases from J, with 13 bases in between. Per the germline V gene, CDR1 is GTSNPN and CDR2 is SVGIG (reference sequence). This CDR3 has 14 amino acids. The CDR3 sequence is CAWRGTSYTGELFF. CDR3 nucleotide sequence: TGTGCCTGGCGAGGGACTTCCTACACCGGGGAGCTGTTTTTT.

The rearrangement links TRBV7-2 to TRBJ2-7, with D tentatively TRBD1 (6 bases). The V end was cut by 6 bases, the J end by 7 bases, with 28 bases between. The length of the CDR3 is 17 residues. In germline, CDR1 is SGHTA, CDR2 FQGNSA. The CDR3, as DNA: TGTGCCAGCAGTCGTCAGGGGTCTTACAATGCAAACTATGAGCAGTACTTC. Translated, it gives CASSRQGSYNANYEQYF.

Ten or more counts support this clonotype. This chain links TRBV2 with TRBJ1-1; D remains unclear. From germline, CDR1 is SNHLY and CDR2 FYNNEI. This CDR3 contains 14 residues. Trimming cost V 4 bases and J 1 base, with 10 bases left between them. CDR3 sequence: CASSGVGSNTEAFF. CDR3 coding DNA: TGTGCCAGCAGTGGTGTGGGATCGAACACTGAAGCTTTCTTT.

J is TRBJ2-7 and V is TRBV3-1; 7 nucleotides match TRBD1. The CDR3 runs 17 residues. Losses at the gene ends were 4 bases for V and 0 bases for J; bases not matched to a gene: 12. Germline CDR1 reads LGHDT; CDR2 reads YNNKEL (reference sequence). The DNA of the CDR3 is TGTGCCAGCAGCCCAAAGGCAGGACAGGTTAGCTCCTACGAGCAGTACTTC. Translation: CASSPKAGQVSSYEQYF.